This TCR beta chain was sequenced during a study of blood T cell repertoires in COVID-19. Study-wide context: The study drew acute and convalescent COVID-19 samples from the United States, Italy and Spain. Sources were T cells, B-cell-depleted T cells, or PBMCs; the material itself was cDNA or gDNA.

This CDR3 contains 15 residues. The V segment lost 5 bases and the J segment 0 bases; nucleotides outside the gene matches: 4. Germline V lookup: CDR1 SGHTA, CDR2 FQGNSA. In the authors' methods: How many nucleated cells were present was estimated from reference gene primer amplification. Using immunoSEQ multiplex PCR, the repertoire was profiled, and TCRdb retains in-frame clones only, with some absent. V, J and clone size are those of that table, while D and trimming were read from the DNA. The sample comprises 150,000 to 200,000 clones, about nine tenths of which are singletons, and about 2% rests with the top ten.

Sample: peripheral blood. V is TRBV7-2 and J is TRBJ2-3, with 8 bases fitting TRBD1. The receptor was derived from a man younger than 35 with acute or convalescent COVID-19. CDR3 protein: CASSPGQGSTDTQYF. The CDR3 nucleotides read TGTGCCAGCAGCCCTGGACAGGGAAGCACAGATACGCAGTATTTT.